Below, 26 T cell receptor beta chains from the same sample are listed, as sequenced in a study of T cell responses to AZD1222 COVID-19 vaccine. Here immunoSEQ multiplex PCR was the method, and the copy in TCRdb shows in-frame clones only, minus some. The sample has around 160,000 clones; about nine tenths are singletons. The sample here was peripheral blood, taken on day 0 of AZD1222 vaccination. These receptors were obtained from an adult in good health.

The chain has TRBV18 and TRBJ2-3; D not resolved. Trimming left V 1 base short and J 5 bases short, with 19 bases between. CDR1 and CDR2 from the germline V gene are KGHSH and LQKENI. The CDR3 runs to 17 residues. CDR3 coding DNA: TGTGCCAGCTCACCACTAAGGAGTGCGATTAGTAGAGATACGCAGTATTTT. This translates into CASSPLRSAISRDTQYF.

This clone appeared once. The chain links TRBV3-1 (or the pseudogene TRBV3-2) to TRBJ2-2; D remains ambiguous. Between the trimmed V and J ends, which lost 4 bases and 4 bases, there was a span of 10 bases. The CDR3 sequence is 14 residues long. CDR1 and CDR2 (germline): LGHDT, YNNKEL (reference sequence). The CDR3 region is CASSPLKGTGELFF. The CDR3 bases are TGTGCCAGCAGCCCCCTTAAGGGCACCGGGGAGCTGTTTTTT.

In DNA, the CDR3 is TGTGCCAGCAGACAGGGGAACGGGATGGCTTTCTTT. Protein sequence: CASRQGNGMAFF. The V and J genes are TRBV6-6 and TRBJ1-1; 7 nucleotides agree with TRBD1. CDR1 and CDR2 (germline): MNHNY, SVGAGI (reference sequence). This CDR3 is built from 12 residues. Trimming cost V 6 bases and J 11 bases; bases outside gene matches: 9.

V and J are TRBV28 and TRBJ2-7, with a weak D call TRBD1 (6 bases). Germline V gene data show CDR1 as MDHEN and CDR2 as SYDVKM. The CDR3 is made up of 16 amino acids. Trimming took off 6 bases at V and 5 bases at J, with 23 bases between the two ends. The CDR3 is CASSDRYRQVAHEQYF. The CDR3 DNA reads TGTGCCAGCAGCGACCGGTATCGACAGGTCGCCCACGAGCAGTACTTC.

The chain uses TRBV9 and TRBJ1-1; D remains unclear. The germline V gene has CDR1 SGDLS and CDR2 YYNGEE. With 0 bases removed from V and 1 base from J, the gap between germline ends came to 7 bases. The CDR3 consists of 14 residues. This CDR3 reads CASSVGVQNTEAFF. The DNA for the CDR3 is TGTGCCAGCAGCGTAGGAGTCCAGAACACTGAAGCTTTCTTT.

The V call is TRBV24-1, the J call TRBJ1-3; no definite D call. CDR1 is KGHDR, CDR2 SFDVKD, per germline. The CDR3 totals 14 residues. The V and J ends lost 3 bases and 3 bases respectively, with 8 bases between them. The CDR3 protein is CATSDPGRGNTIYF. Here the CDR3 DNA reads TGTGCCACCAGTGATCCCGGACGTGGAAACACCATATATTTT.

The chain links TRBV12-3 or TRBV12-4 to TRBJ1-1; D is uncertain. With 5 bases removed from V and 5 bases from J, the gap between germline ends came to 9 bases. The CDR3 runs to 12 residues. CDR3 sequence (DNA): TGTGCCAGCAGTCCCAGGAGGACTGAAGCTTTCTTT. Protein sequence: CASSPRRTEAFF.

The sample holds one count of this clone. The gene calls are TRBV28 and TRBJ1-5; D gene ambiguous. The CDR3 runs 14 residues. Trimming removed 2 bases from V and 2 bases from J, with 7 bases in between. Germline V gives CDR1 MDHEN, CDR2 SYDVKM. The CDR3 sequence: CASSLGRGNQPQHF. CDR3 nucleotides: TGTGCCAGCAGTTTAGGGCGGGGCAATCAGCCCCAGCATTTT.

The V and J genes are TRBV24-1 and TRBJ2-3, with 12 bases matching TRBD2. V lost 4 bases to trimming and J lost 4 bases; unmatched junction nucleotides: 5. The CDR3 runs to 16 residues. CDR1 KGHDR and CDR2 SFDVKD come from the germline V gene. The CDR3 is CATSDPLAGGSDTQYF. CDR3 in DNA: TGTGCCACCAGTGACCCACTAGCGGGAGGTTCAGATACGCAGTATTTT.

J is TRBJ1-1 and V is TRBV11-3; D is perhaps TRBD1 (5 bases). V lost 0 bases and J 7 bases, leaving 9 bases between the germline ends. The germline gives CDR1 SGHNT, CDR2 YENEEA. The CDR3 length is 13 residues. The CDR3 sequence: CASSLDPGGEAFF. The CDR3 DNA reads TGTGCCAGCAGCTTAGACCCTGGGGGTGAAGCTTTCTTT.

The gene calls are TRBV6-4 and TRBJ2-3, with D perhaps matching TRBD2 (5 bases). CDR3 length: 14 amino acids. The V gene lost 1 base and the J gene lost 8 bases, with 13 bases spanning the gap. Per the germline V gene, CDR1 is MRHNA and CDR2 is SNTAGT. The CDR3 coding sequence is TGTGCCAGCAGTGACTTCCCAGGCCGGGGTACGCAGTATTTT. This sequence encodes CASSDFPGRGTQYF.

V is TRBV5-1 and J is TRBJ2-7; 12 positions agree with TRBD2. J was trimmed by 7 bases and V by 6 bases; bases with no gene match: 11. CDR1 is SGHRS and CDR2 is YFSETQ in the germline V gene. This CDR3 contains 15 residues. CDR3 DNA sequence: TGCGCCAGCAAGGCTAGCGGGAGGGCCGAGGGGGAGCAGTACTTC. Its translation is CASKASGRAEGEQYF.

This clone was detected once. The chain is built from TRBV12-2 and TRBJ2-1; the D segment call TRBD2 is taken from the table without a DNA check. TRBV12-2 is a known pseudogene. The CDR3 spans 17 residues. DNA of the CDR3: TGTGCAAGTCGCCAGAGACTAGCGGGGCCCTCCTACAATGAGCAGTTCTTC. This codes for CASRQRLAGPSYNEQFF.

A note on this clone: This same CDR3 is encoded by further DNA sequences in the sample. The chain is built from TRBV6-5 and TRBJ1-5; the D is unclear. Trimming left V 0 bases short and J 1 base short, with 4 bases between. Germline V gives CDR1 MNHEY, CDR2 SVGAGI. This CDR3 spans 14 amino acids. CDR3 sequence reads: CASSYSGSNQPQHF. DNA of the CDR3: TGTGCCAGCAGTTACTCGGGCAGCAATCAGCCCCAGCATTTT.

The rearrangement uses TRBV4-2 and TRBJ1-3; D uncertain. The length of the CDR3 is 13 residues. V lost 0 bases and J lost 2, with 2 bases in between. Germline lookup yields CDR1 LGHNA and CDR2 YNFKEQ. CDR3: CASSQEPGNTIYF. The CDR3 nucleotides read TGTGCCAGCAGCCAAGAACCTGGAAACACCATATATTTT.

This clone appeared a single time. This chain's CDR3 is CASSIGQGAYSNQPQHF. In nucleotides, the CDR3 is TGTGCCAGTAGTATCGGCCAGGGGGCTTATAGCAATCAGCCCCAGCATTTT. The chain links TRBV19 to TRBJ1-5, with TRBD1 matching 8 bases. The ends lost 3 bases at V and 0 bases at J; junction bases unmatched: 7. The CDR3 runs 17 residues. Germline CDR1 is LNHDA and CDR2 is SQIVND (reference sequence). Complete variable domain (other parts from reference TRBV19 and TRBJ1-5): DGGITQSPKYLFRKEGQNVTLSCEQNLNHDAMYWYRQDPGQGLRLIYYSQIVNDFQKGDIAEGYSVSREKKESFPLTVTSAQKNPTAFYLCASSIGQGAYSNQPQHFGDGTRLSIL.

The chain employs TRBV27 and TRBJ2-1, with a weak D call TRBD1 (6 bases). Germline CDR1 reads MNHEY; CDR2 reads SMNVEV (reference sequence). The CDR3 extends over 13 amino acids. The ends were cut back, 6 bases at V and 10 bases at J, with 16 bases in the middle. CDR3 loop: CASRQTGQLEQFF. The CDR3 nucleotides are TGTGCCAGCAGGCAAACCGGACAGCTCGAGCAGTTCTTC.

V and J are TRBV14 and TRBJ1-1; 8 bases agree with TRBD1. Germline CDR1 and CDR2: SGHDN and FVKESK. V lost 1 base, J lost 3 bases, and 4 bases stayed unmatched. CDR3 length equals 15 residues. The CDR3 is CASSQGVTGDTEAFF. The CDR3 DNA reads as TGTGCCAGCAGCCAAGGCGTGACAGGGGACACTGAAGCTTTCTTT.

This clone was recorded once. The J gene is TRBJ1-6, the V gene TRBV10-3; D perhaps matches TRBD1 (6 bases). Germline loops: CDR1 ENHRY, CDR2 SYGVKD. The V end lost 4 bases, the J end lost 13 bases, and 14 bases lay between the germline ends. The CDR3 is 13 amino acids. CDR3 in DNA: TGTGCCATCAGTGGACAAGGGGGATCCCCCCTCCACTTT. It yields the protein CAISGQGGSPLHF.

The chain carries TRBV6-6 and TRBJ1-1; 7 bases line up with TRBD1. Germline CDR1 and CDR2: MNHNY and SVGAGI (reference sequence). The CDR3 loop spans 12 amino acids. V trimming: 4 bases; J trimming: 6 bases; junction bases outside the gene matches: 2. This chain's CDR3 is CASSSTGSEAFF. The CDR3 bases are TGTGCCAGCAGTTCGACAGGGTCTGAAGCTTTCTTT.

This chain connects TRBV6-5 to TRBJ1-5; D call uncertain. Trimming stripped 4 bases from V and 9 bases from J, with 10 bases between. The length of the CDR3 is 12 residues. The V gene's germline CDR1 is MNHEY and CDR2 SVGAGI. CDR3 loop: CASSSPGRPQHF. CDR3 DNA sequence: TGTGCCAGCAGTTCACCCGGCCGGCCCCAGCATTTT.

This chain links TRBV12-3 or TRBV12-4 with TRBJ1-5; D unresolved. V shed 5 bases and J shed 2 bases, with 4 bases lying between them. This CDR3 contains 12 residues. Written as DNA, the CDR3 is TGTGCCAGCAGTCCGCGCAATCAGCCCCAGCATTTT. Translated: CASSPRNQPQHF.

The V gene is TRBV29-1, the J gene TRBJ1-2; D gene unclear. The CDR3 extends over 14 amino acids. The germline V gene has CDR1 SQVTM and CDR2 ANQGSEA. V dropped 7 bases and J dropped 2 bases, with 17 bases sitting between them. Here the CDR3 reads CSAMDPTVNYGYTF. The CDR3 DNA follows: TGCAGCGCCATGGACCCTACAGTAAACTATGGCTACACCTTC.

This sequence joins TRBV10-3 and TRBJ1-1, with D possibly TRBD1 on 6 matching bases. The CDR3 loop spans 14 amino acids. Trimming took off 2 bases at V and 3 bases at J, with 10 bases between the two ends. Germline V gene sequence: CDR1 ENHRY, CDR2 SYGVKD. The CDR3 protein is CAISETGLDTEAFF. CDR3 bases: TGTGCCATCAGTGAGACAGGGCTCGACACTGAAGCTTTCTTT.

Written as DNA, the CDR3 is TGTGCCAGCTGTACCGGGAGTCGGGCTCCCAACTATGGCTACACCTTC. It encodes CASCTGSRAPNYGYTF. The gene calls are TRBV28 and TRBJ1-2; the D is unclear. The germline gives CDR1 MDHEN, CDR2 SYDVKM. Trimming pared 8 bases from V and 2 bases from J, leaving 21 bases between. The CDR3 consists of 16 residues.

CDR3 sequence: CASSLGDTPNYGYTF. CDR3 in DNA: TGTGCCAGCAGCTTAGGGGACACCCCTAACTATGGCTACACCTTC. The genes are TRBV7-2 and TRBJ1-2, with TRBD1 as a possible D gene (6 bases). Per germline, CDR1 SGHTA and CDR2 FQGNSA. This CDR3 spans 15 amino acids. The germline V and J ends were trimmed by 1 base and 0 bases, with 9 bases remaining between them.